A selection of T cell receptor beta chains follows, all from one sample in a study of cytomegalovirus exposure and HLA in healthy donors. The data were produced by immunoSEQ multiplex PCR, yet TCRdb's version contains in-frame clones alone and is incomplete. The sample holds about 38,000 clones, 86% seen once. Sample: PBMCs. These receptors all come from a woman aged 40 to 50 in good health and CMV-seropositive. The CDR3 runs from the conserved cysteine through the conserved F or W. A D gene is named only where the DNA matches it firmly. Not all rows give a size; the values are once, few, many and, for expanded clones, a class.

D gene	J gene	clone size	V gene	CDR3 protein	CDR3 DNA
TRBD1	TRBJ2-3	-	TRBV19	CASSIALPDRVVTDTQYF	TGTGCCAGTAGTATAGCTCTCCCCGACAGGGTAGTAACAGATACGCAGTATTTT
-	TRBJ1-1	-	TRBV10-1	CASSEQLDTEAFF	TGCGCCAGCAGTGAGCAACTGGACACTGAAGCTTTCTTT
TRBD2	TRBJ2-5	-	TRBV25-1	CASTDGRALAGQETQYF	TGTGCCAGCACCGACGGAAGAGCACTAGCGGGGCAAGAGACCCAGTACTTC
-	TRBJ1-6	once	TRBV9	CASSGGHPLGNSPLHF	TGTGCCAGCAGCGGGGGACACCCTCTGGGGAATTCACCCCTCCACTTT
TRBD2	TRBJ2-2	-	TRBV7-8	CASSRNSGANTGELFF	TGTGCCAGCAGCCGAAATAGCGGGGCGAACACCGGGGAGCTGTTTTTT
-	TRBJ2-7	-	TRBV15	CATSTQTTASSYEQYF	TGTGCCACCAGCACACAAACGACTGCCTCCTCCTACGAGCAGTACTTC
TRBD1	TRBJ1-2	-	TRBV6-5	CASRPGGVRGYTF	TGTGCCAGCAGGCCAGGGGGTGTGAGGGGCTACACCTTC
-	TRBJ1-5	-	TRBV6-1	CASRTDSNQPQHF	TGTGCCAGCAGGACAGATAGCAATCAGCCCCAGCATTTT
TRBD1	TRBJ2-7	-	TRBV29-1	CSVEGQGRTPYEQYF	TGCAGCGTTGAGGGACAGGGTAGGACGCCCTACGAGCAGTACTTC
TRBD1	TRBJ1-2	-	TRBV6-5	CASSAWGTGDYGYTF	TGTGCCAGCAGTGCTTGGGGGACAGGGGACTATGGCTACACCTTC
-	TRBJ2-2	-	TRBV6-1	CASSQTVNTGELFF	TGTGCCAGCAGCCAGACAGTCAACACCGGGGAGCTGTTTTTT
TRBD1	TRBJ1-2	-	TRBV28	CASSLPGGGYTF	TGTGCCAGCAGTTTACCAGGGGGTGGCTACACCTTC
TRBD1	TRBJ2-7	-	TRBV6-5	CASSTDTGGSYEQYF	TGTGCCAGCAGTACCGACACAGGGGGATCCTACGAGCAGTACTTC
TRBD1	TRBJ1-1	-	TRBV5-6	CASSLRDRWRAFF	TGTGCCAGCAGCTTGAGGGACAGGTGGAGAGCTTTCTTT
-	TRBJ2-1	-	TRBV5-1	CASSLEIGSAYNEQFF	TGCGCCAGCAGCTTGGAAATCGGTAGCGCGTACAATGAGCAGTTCTTC
-	TRBJ2-2	-	TRBV5-1	CASSFRASDTGELFF	TGCGCCAGCAGCTTTAGAGCATCGGACACCGGGGAGCTGTTTTTT
-	TRBJ1-2	once	TRBV19	CASSKTGFEGYTF	TGTGCCAGTAGTAAAACAGGGTTTGAGGGCTACACCTTC
-	TRBJ2-7	once	TRBV7-7	CASSPGQSYEQYF	TGTGCCAGCAGCCCAGGACAGAGCTACGAGCAGTACTTC
-	TRBJ1-1	-	TRBV5-4	CASSFGGLAFF	TGTGCCAGCAGCTTTGGTGGCTTAGCTTTCTTT
TRBD1	TRBJ1-5	-	TRBV2	CASRGDRGLYSNQPQHF	TGTGCCAGCAGAGGAGACAGGGGGCTTTATAGCAATCAGCCCCAGCATTTT
TRBD1	TRBJ2-2	-	TRBV5-1	CASSSWGQGAGELFF	TGCGCCAGCAGCTCGTGGGGACAGGGGGCCGGGGAGCTGTTTTTT
-	TRBJ2-3	-	TRBV6-1	CASSAASDTDTQYF	TGTGCCAGCAGTGCAGCTTCAGATACAGATACGCAGTATTTT
-	TRBJ2-7	-	TRBV7-2	CASSSGLDLWEQYF	TGTGCCAGCAGTTCAGGACTGGATCTGTGGGAGCAGTACTTC
TRBD1	TRBJ2-7	-	TRBV4-1	CASSQDRGYYEQYF	TGCGCCAGCAGCCAGGACAGGGGTTACTACGAGCAGTACTTC
TRBD1	TRBJ1-6	once	TRBV19	CASRPDRDLRNSPLHF	TGTGCCAGTAGACCCGACAGGGATTTGCGGAATTCACCCCTCCACTTT
-	TRBJ1-4	once	TRBV4-1	CASSLLDPGGEKLFF	TGCGCCAGCAGCCTCCTAGATCCAGGCGGGGAAAAACTGTTTTTT
-	TRBJ2-2	-	TRBV28	CASSNPSGITGELFF	TGTGCCAGCAGCAACCCGTCCGGTATCACCGGGGAGCTGTTTTTT
TRBD1	TRBJ1-5	-	TRBV5-1	CASSRTGGYTNQPQHF	TGCGCCAGCAGCCGGACAGGGGGTTATACTAATCAGCCCCAGCATTTT
TRBD2	TRBJ2-1	-	TRBV5-5	CASSLVLAVAEQFF	TGTGCCAGCAGCTTGGTGCTAGCGGTGGCGGAGCAGTTCTTC
TRBD2	TRBJ2-1	-	TRBV7-6	CASRLAGGSSYNEQFF	TGTGCCAGCAGATTAGCGGGGGGGAGCTCCTACAATGAGCAGTTCTTC
-	TRBJ1-2	-	TRBV11-2	CASSPGGGYTF	TGTGCCAGCAGCCCCGGGGGGGGCTACACCTTC
-	TRBJ2-5	-	TRBV7-9	CSSSLLYPGQRETQYF	TGTTCCAGCAGCTTACTATACCCGGGACAAAGAGAGACCCAGTACTTC
-	TRBJ2-3	-	TRBV7-3	CASSLGHPTDTQYF	TGTGCCAGCAGCTTAGGGCACCCGACAGATACGCAGTATTTT
TRBD1	TRBJ1-2	-	TRBV5-1	CASSTGQGLYGYTF	TGCGCCAGCAGCACTGGACAGGGCCTCTATGGCTACACCTTC
-	TRBJ1-3	-	TRBV2	CASSADRSFGGNTIYF	TGTGCCAGCAGTGCAGACAGGAGCTTCGGGGGAAACACCATATATTTT
TRBD2	TRBJ2-1	few	TRBV2	CASSEGLAGVNEQFF	TGTGCCAGCAGTGAGGGACTAGCGGGGGTCAATGAGCAGTTCTTC
TRBD2	TRBJ2-1	few	TRBV4-1	CASTGGGIGYNEQFF	TGCGCCAGCACGGGGGGGGGAATAGGGTACAATGAGCAGTTCTTC
TRBD1	TRBJ2-7	few	TRBV30	CAWGTGSYEQYF	TGTGCCTGGGGGACAGGCTCCTACGAGCAGTACTTC
TRBD1	TRBJ1-4	-	TRBV6-6	CATNLGTGDEKLFF	TGTGCCACCAACCTGGGGACAGGGGATGAAAAACTGTTTTTT
-	TRBJ2-5	-	TRBV5-1	CASSLRDKKETQYF	TGCGCCAGCAGCTTGAGGGACAAAAAAGAGACCCAGTACTTC
TRBD2	TRBJ2-3	once	TRBV6-1	CASSSGGSPDTQYF	TGTGCCAGCAGTAGCGGGGGATCCCCAGATACGCAGTATTTT
-	TRBJ1-3	-	TRBV7-2	CASSLGPTGNTIYF	TGTGCCAGCAGCTTAGGTCCTACTGGAAACACCATATATTTT
-	TRBJ2-1	-	TRBV5-1	CASSLGQDNEQFF	TGCGCCAGCAGCTTGGGACAGGACAATGAGCAGTTCTTC
-	TRBJ2-3	-	TRBV9	CASSVSLITDTQYF	TGTGCCAGCAGCGTAAGCCTGATCACAGATACGCAGTATTTT
-	TRBJ1-4	-	TRBV9	CASSSGQRKNEKLFF	TGTGCCAGCAGCTCCGGACAACGCAAAAATGAAAAACTGTTTTTT
TRBD1	TRBJ1-5	-	TRBV19	CASSPMTGNSNQPQHF	TGTGCCAGTAGTCCAATGACAGGGAATAGCAATCAGCCCCAGCATTTT
TRBD2	TRBJ2-1	-	TRBV5-1	CASSMTSGLNEQFF	TGCGCCAGCAGCATGACTAGCGGGCTTAATGAGCAGTTCTTC
-	TRBJ2-3	-	TRBV7-3	CASSLRGGPTDTQYF	TGTGCCAGCAGCTTAAGGGGGGGGCCAACAGATACGCAGTATTTT
TRBD1	TRBJ1-6	-	TRBV13	CASSQTGGGNSPLHF	TGTGCCAGCAGCCAAACAGGGGGAGGTAATTCACCCCTCCACTTT
-	TRBJ2-7	-	TRBV9	CASSGAAGTPYEQYF	TGTGCCAGCAGCGGAGCCGCGGGCACACCCTACGAGCAGTACTTC